There are a few counts of the clone carrying this T cell receptor beta chain. Its antigen is not known. The data stem from a study of vaccination effects on CD4 cells after COVID-19. General study points: Clones that were induced by infection or by vaccine showed marked contraction late after vaccination.

CDR3 length: 14 amino acids. Per the germline V gene, CDR1 is KGHSH and CDR2 is LQKENI. Trimming took 4 bases from V and 1 from J; bases not matched to a gene: 2. Expansion of antigen-specific CD4+ T cells with viral peptide pools was carried out by the ViraFEST assay before sequencing. Isolation of CD4+ T cells took place after less than twelve days of culture. Two doses of either BNT162b2 or mRNA-1273 were given to each participant. IL-2 medium supplanted half the medium on days 3 and 7. Generated by immunoSEQ multiplex PCR, the TCRdb table keeps only in-frame clones and is missing some. The table has more than 50,000 clones, roughly three quarters seen once.

The source material was CD4+ T cells from PBMCs cultured with HCoV-OC43 spike peptides, sampled after COVID-19 vaccination. Documented subset: HCoV-OC43 spike overlapping peptide pool stimulation. The gene calls are TRBV18 and TRBJ1-1; TRBD1 matches 8 bases. The sequence was obtained from a human donor who received a COVID-19 vaccine. CDR3 sequence: CASSRDRKNTEAFF. The CDR3 DNA reads as TGTGCCAGCTCACGGGACAGGAAGAACACTGAAGCTTTCTTT. Variable domain in full (rest from reference TRBV18 and TRBJ1-1): NAGVMQNPRHLVRRRGQEARLRCSPMKGHSHVYWYRQLPEEGLKFMVYLQKENIIDESGMPKERFSAEFPKEGPSILRIQQVVRGDSAAYFCASSRDRKNTEAFFGQGTRLTVV.